Each of the 9 T cell receptor beta chains below was sequenced from the same sample in a study of long-term antiretroviral therapy in people with HIV. Investigators performed immunoSEQ version v3.0 at survey level. The repertoire was sequenced with immunoSEQ multiplex PCR; TCRdb's copy has only in-frame clones and lacks some. Here the sample spans 21,000 or so clones, about 90% being singletons. This material consisted of unsorted PBMCs, taken roughly 2.5 years after starting antiretroviral therapy. These receptors originate from a woman in her fifties or sixties with HIV.

This rearrangement joins TRBV27 to TRBJ2-5; D uncertain. Trimming left V 3 bases short and J 5 bases short, with 13 bases between. This CDR3 comprises 14 residues. Looked up from germline, CDR1 is MNHEY and CDR2 is SMNVEV (reference sequence). This CDR3 reads CASSFVARMETQYF. CDR3 sequence (DNA): TGTGCCAGCAGTTTCGTCGCGAGAATGGAGACCCAGTACTTC.

The gene calls are TRBV7-9 and TRBJ1-1; TRBD1 is a possible D gene (6 bases). The CDR3 is made up of 14 amino acids. From germline, CDR1 is SEHNR and CDR2 FQNEAQ (reference sequence). V shed 5 bases and J shed 1 base, with 11 bases lying between them. The CDR3 protein is CASSLGHQNTEAFF. CDR3 nucleotides: TGTGCCAGCAGCCTGGGACACCAGAACACTGAAGCTTTCTTT.

This clone was seen a single time. The chain recombines TRBV30 with TRBJ1-1; D ambiguous. Germline V gives CDR1 GTSNPN, CDR2 SVGIG (reference sequence). The germline V and J ends were trimmed by 2 bases and 9 bases, with 13 bases remaining between them. The CDR3 spans 12 residues. For the CDR3, the DNA is TGTGCCTGGAGTCTTGGTGAGGTGAAAGCTTTCTTT. Translation: CAWSLGEVKAFF.

This chain links TRBV15 with TRBJ2-1; possible D gene TRBD2, 5 bases. The germline gives CDR1 LNHNV, CDR2 YYDKDF (reference sequence). CDR3 length equals 15 residues. Trimming took 0 bases from V and 10 from J, leaving 16 bases between them. The CDR3 region is CATSRDEGGREEQFF. The CDR3 DNA is TGTGCCACCAGCAGAGACGAGGGCGGTCGAGAGGAGCAGTTCTTC.

The gene calls are TRBV5-1 and TRBJ1-1; a weak D match, TRBD1 (5 bases). Trimming removed 6 bases at V and 1 base at J, with 10 bases between. CDR3 size: 13 residues. CDR1 is SGHRS and CDR2 is YFSETQ in the germline V gene. CDR3 nucleotide sequence: TGCGCCAGCACCTGGGGGGGGAACACTGAAGCTTTCTTT. It encodes CASTWGGNTEAFF.

The rearrangement uses TRBV2 and TRBJ1-2; D is ambiguous. Germline V CDR1 and CDR2: SNHLY, FYNNEI. This CDR3 has 13 residues. V lost 11 bases to trimming and J lost 2 bases, with 15 bases between them. CDR3: CAGRPGRNYGYTF. The DNA for the CDR3 is TGTGCCGGAAGACCGGGCCGAAACTATGGCTACACCTTC.

The V call is TRBV27, the J call TRBJ2-3; 8 nucleotides align to TRBD1. The trim removed 6 bases at V and 4 bases at J, leaving 18 bases unmatched. There are 18 residues in the CDR3. CDR1 is MNHEY, CDR2 SMNVEV, per germline (reference sequence). The CDR3 coding sequence is TGTGCCAGCAGCAGTTTCGGGGCACCGGGACAGGAGTCAGATACGCAGTATTTT. The encoded protein is CASSSFGAPGQESDTQYF.

This clone was counted between two and nine times. The J gene is TRBJ1-1, the V gene TRBV27; D is ambiguous. Germline CDR1 is MNHEY and CDR2 is SMNVEV (reference sequence). V was trimmed by 3 bases and J by 7 bases, leaving 18 bases between them. The CDR3 covers 15 residues. CDR3 sequence: CASSFPPQPSNEAFF. The CDR3 DNA is TGTGCCAGCAGTTTTCCCCCACAACCCTCGAATGAAGCTTTCTTT.

The chain joins TRBV6-1 to TRBJ1-1, with no clear D. The CDR3 sequence is 14 residues long. Germline CDR1 MNHNS, CDR2 SASEGT. Trimming left V 7 bases short and J 1 base short, with 13 bases between. CDR3 DNA: TGTGCCAGCACCCCGGGAGGCTGGAACACTGAAGCTTTCTTT. Protein sequence: CASTPGGWNTEAFF.